The present T cell receptor (beta chain) was sequenced within a study of T cells in Graves' hyperthyroidism and ophthalmopathy. Study-level background: Staff took peripheral blood when the initial diagnosis was made, before any treatment began. Study results and limitations: Ophthalmopathy and stable hyperthyroidism were told apart by a 13 V-J model.

This clonotype was counted only a few times. Its antigen is undetermined. Per germline, CDR1 SGHDN and CDR2 FVKESK. Trimming cost V 1 base and J 3 bases, with 12 bases left between them. There are 15 residues in the CDR3. Amplified TCR beta CDR3 regions came from RNA transcripts. The HTBI primer set was used in a first-round RT-PCR of the TCR CDR3. MiXCR, applied by TCRdb to the multiplex PCR reads, yields one record per CDR3 protein. Here the sample spans fewer than 900,000 distinct CDR3 sequences, around 19% being singletons. PBMCs were obtained from 10 ml fresh peripheral blood. The chain is built from TRBV14 and TRBJ1-1; possibly TRBD1 for D (6 bases). This receptor was taken from a woman in her fifties or sixties with Graves' hyperthyroidism that later progressed to Graves' ophthalmopathy. The source material was blood. The CDR3 sequence is CASSQAGGAHTEAFF. DNA of the CDR3: TGTGCCAGCAGCCAAGCGGGGGGGGCGCACACTGAAGCTTTCTTT.